The text below deals with one T cell receptor (beta chain). Antigen specificity is unknown. About 200 ng DNA, tens of thousands of T cell genomes, went into each sorted-subset replicate PCR. Authors' data handling: Filtering was not the same, since immunoSEQ gave junction-only sequences without quality scores. Assay: immunoSEQ multiplex PCR; the TCRdb copy retains only in-frame clones and omits some. V and J calls and clone size are copied from that table; D and trimming were computed from the DNA. This table holds about 1.5 million clones, around 98% found once. These data belong to a study of shared clonotypes between healthy human individuals. Overall study findings and caveats: Naive subsets usually exceeded memory subsets in estimated richness.

This CDR3 spans 13 amino acids. V shed 4 bases and J shed 1 base, with 7 bases lying between them. The germline gives CDR1 MNHEY, CDR2 SMNVEV (reference sequence). The chain recombines TRBV27 with TRBJ1-2; D call uncertain. The sequence was collected from a man younger than 40 in good health. The sequenced sample consisted of naive CD4+ T cells sorted from blood. The subset denotes: CD45RA+ positively selected. The CDR3 region is CASSSRLNYGYTF. DNA of the CDR3: TGTGCCAGCAGTTCCAGGCTTAACTATGGCTACACCTTC.